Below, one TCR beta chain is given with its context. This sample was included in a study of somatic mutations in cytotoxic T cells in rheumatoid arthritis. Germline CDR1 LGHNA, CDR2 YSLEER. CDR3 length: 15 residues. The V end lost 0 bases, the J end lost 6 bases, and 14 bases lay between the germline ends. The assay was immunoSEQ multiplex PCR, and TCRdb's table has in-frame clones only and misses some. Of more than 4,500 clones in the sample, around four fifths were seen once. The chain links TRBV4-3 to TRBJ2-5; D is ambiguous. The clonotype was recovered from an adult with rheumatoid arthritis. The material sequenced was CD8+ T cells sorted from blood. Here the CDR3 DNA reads TGCGCCAGCAGCCAAGATTATTTGGGGTTAAAGACCCAGTACTTC. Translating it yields CASSQDYLGLKTQYF.